This T cell receptor beta chain appears in the sequencing data of a study of Ad26.COV2.S vaccination and SARS-CoV-2 variants. Study-level information: Ad26.COV2.S, an intramuscular injection, was given once or twice 56 days apart. Study findings and constraints: The study found higher spike-specific TCR breadth in vaccine than placebo recipients. Responses of T cells in total may have been underestimated by the TCR breadth and depth analyses.

The germline gives CDR1 PRHDT, CDR2 FYEKMQ (reference sequence). V was trimmed by 5 bases and J by 3 bases, leaving 13 bases between them. CDR3 length: 14 residues. Documented treatment: 19 received Ad26.COV2.S at low or high dose, single or two shots; about 5 received placebo; per-sample allocation not given. Samples were taken on day 63 after the first vaccine or placebo injection. Sequencing used immunoSEQ multiplex PCR; TCRdb keeps in-frame clones, though not all of them. The data contain 350,000 to 550,000 clones, about 88% of them singletons. With regard to this clone: Its antigen is undetermined.

The starting material was peripheral blood, obtained in a trial of Ad26.COV2.S vaccine versus placebo. The chain combines TRBV13 with TRBJ1-1; tentatively, D is TRBD1 (6 bases). This sequence originates from a person between 18 and 65 years old who received the Ad26.COV2.S COVID-19 vaccine or a placebo. CDR3 bases: TGTGCCAGCAGCCCCCGGGGGCTCCACACTGAAGCTTTCTTT. Residues: CASSPRGLHTEAFF.